One sample yielded the 14 T cell receptor beta chains listed below, sequenced in a study of cytomegalovirus exposure and HLA in healthy donors. This table comes from immunoSEQ multiplex PCR, and its TCRdb copy is limited to in-frame clones, with some not included. Here the sample spans some 240,000 clones, around 88% being singletons. The specimen sequenced was PBMCs. These receptors came from a woman in her 30s in good health and CMV-seropositive.

The J gene is TRBJ2-3, the V gene TRBV6-6; D uncertain. The V gene lost 8 bases and the J gene lost 2 bases, with 17 bases spanning the gap. The CDR3 extends over 15 amino acids. The germline CDR1 and CDR2 sequences are MNHNY and SVGAGI (reference sequence). CDR3: CASQSGGATTDTQYF. In DNA, the CDR3 is TGTGCCAGCCAGTCCGGCGGAGCAACCACAGATACGCAGTATTTT.

This clone showed up just a few times. The chain carries TRBV2 and TRBJ2-1, with 7 nucleotides matching TRBD2. The CDR3 totals 13 residues. Unmatched junction bases numbered 5, after V lost 6 bases and J lost 6 bases. Germline V gene sequence: CDR1 SNHLY, CDR2 FYNNEI. CDR3 sequence (DNA): TGTGCCAGCAGATTGGGACTATCCAATGAGCAGTTCTTC. Protein product: CASRLGLSNEQFF.

The genes are TRBV14 and TRBJ1-5; D ambiguous. Per germline, CDR1 SGHDN and CDR2 FVKESK. V was clipped by 0 bases and J by 6 bases, with 6 bases between them. The CDR3 has 13 amino acids. The CDR3 coding sequence is TGTGCCAGCAGCCAAGATAGAGGTCAGCCCCAGCATTTT. The encoded protein is CASSQDRGQPQHF.

A remark on this clone: Additional DNA sequences in this sample encode the identical CDR3. This rearrangement joins TRBV6-5 to TRBJ2-7, with 7 positions matching TRBD2. Germline assignment: CDR1 MNHEY and CDR2 SVGAGI. Trimming took 6 bases from V and 2 from J; bases not matched to a gene: 4. The CDR3 extends over 13 amino acids. The CDR3 protein is CASRPSGTYEQYF. DNA of the CDR3: TGTGCCAGCAGACCTAGCGGTACCTACGAGCAGTACTTC.

The V call is TRBV6-5, the J call TRBJ1-2, with D possibly TRBD1 on 5 matching bases. This CDR3 contains 15 residues. Trimming left V 4 bases short and J 0 bases short, with 12 bases between. CDR1 is MNHEY and CDR2 is SVGAGI in the germline V gene. The CDR3 sequence is CASSFDREANYGYTF. In DNA, the CDR3 is TGTGCCAGCAGTTTCGACAGAGAAGCTAACTATGGCTACACCTTC.

This chain uses TRBV15 with TRBJ2-1; 10 bases map to TRBD1. Germline V gives CDR1 LNHNV, CDR2 YYDKDF (reference sequence). V gave up 5 bases and J gave up 8 bases; unmatched junction bases: 3. The CDR3 is 13 residues long. CDR3 in DNA: TGTGCCACCAGCGGGGACAGGGGTGATGAGCAGTTCTTC. Its protein product is CATSGDRGDEQFF.

The chain carries TRBV4-1 and TRBJ2-2; 9 bases are shared with TRBD1. CDR1 and CDR2 (germline): MGHRA, YSYEKL. V lost 9 bases to trimming and J lost 3 bases; unmatched junction nucleotides: 5. The CDR3 is 14 residues long. The CDR3 spells CASTRDRDTGELFF. The CDR3 DNA reads TGCGCCAGTACCCGGGACAGGGACACCGGGGAGCTGTTTTTT.

The chain carries TRBV25-1 and TRBJ2-3; 11 bases line up with TRBD1. The ends lost 10 bases at V and 0 bases at J; junction bases unmatched: 6. CDR1 is MGHDK, CDR2 SYGVNS, per germline. The CDR3 is made up of 15 amino acids. The CDR3, as DNA: TGTGCCACCACGGGGACAGGGGGTAGCACAGATACGCAGTATTTT. This gives the protein CATTGTGGSTDTQYF.

This clone was seen a handful of times. The chain has TRBV7-9 and TRBJ2-6, with D hard to call. The CDR3 has 15 residues. V lost 1 base and J 0 bases, leaving 4 bases between the germline ends. The germline CDR1 and CDR2 sequences are SEHNR and FQNEAQ (reference sequence). CDR3 residues: CASSLGDSGANVLTF. The DNA of the CDR3 is TGTGCCAGCAGCTTAGGAGACTCTGGGGCCAACGTCCTGACTTTC. Variable domain in full (rest from reference TRBV7-9 and TRBJ2-6): DTGVSQNPRHKITKRGQNVTFRCDPISEHNRLYWYRQTLGQGPEFLTYFQNEAQLEKSRLLSDRFSAERPKGSFSTLEIQRTEQGDSAMYLCASSLGDSGANVLTFGAGSRLTVL.

V is TRBV28 and J is TRBJ1-2, with D perhaps TRBD1 (6 bases). The CDR3 spans 14 residues. From germline, CDR1 is MDHEN and CDR2 SYDVKM. V lost 6 bases and J lost 4, with 15 bases in between. The CDR3 DNA follows: TGTGCCAGCAGCCTTGCGGGGGGCACCTATGGCTACACCTTC. Its protein is CASSLAGGTYGYTF.

J is TRBJ2-7 and V is TRBV19; 12 nucleotides agree with TRBD2. J lost 2 bases, V lost 10 bases, and 6 bases had no gene match. Germline CDR1 LNHDA, CDR2 SQIVND (reference sequence). CDR3 size: 14 residues. The CDR3: CATQWTSGTYEQYF. CDR3 sequence (DNA): TGTGCCACCCAGTGGACTAGCGGGACCTACGAGCAGTACTTC.

V and J are TRBV5-1 and TRBJ2-2; 8 bases are shared with TRBD2. The germline CDR1 and CDR2 sequences are SGHRS and YFSETQ. This CDR3 spans 16 amino acids. Trimming cost V 2 bases and J 1 base; bases outside gene matches: 4. The CDR3 spells CASSFSTSENTGELFF. DNA of the CDR3: TGCGCCAGCAGCTTTTCGACTAGCGAGAACACCGGGGAGCTGTTTTTT.

This chain joins TRBV6-5 and TRBJ2-7; 10 bases line up with TRBD2. Germline V gives CDR1 MNHEY, CDR2 SVGAGI. The length of the CDR3 is 15 residues. V was clipped by 0 bases and J by 4 bases; unmatched bases: 3. The CDR3 loop reads CASSYSPTSGYEQYF. The CDR3 bases are TGTGCCAGCAGTTACTCGCCGACTAGCGGGTACGAGCAGTACTTC.

The rearrangement links TRBV7-9 to TRBJ2-2; TRBD1 might be the D (6 bases). Trimming pared 4 bases from V and 1 base from J, leaving 13 bases between. Looked up from germline, CDR1 is SEHNR and CDR2 is FQNEAQ (reference sequence). The CDR3 covers 16 residues. The CDR3 protein is CASSSGVSGNTGELFF. Written as DNA, the CDR3 is TGTGCCAGCAGCTCAGGGGTTTCAGGGAACACCGGGGAGCTGTTTTTT.